This T cell receptor beta chain stems from a study of vaccination effects on CD4 cells after COVID-19 (dated by TCRdb to about 2022). With regard to the full study: Each participant received two doses of an mRNA SARS-CoV-2 vaccine, either BNT162b2 or mRNA-1273. The study compared SARS-CoV-2 spike-specific CD4+ TCR repertoires before and after mRNA vaccination in COVID-19 convalescent patients and infection-naive vaccine recipients. Cultures from other donors in the study were sequenced using the Oncomine TCR Beta short-read assay on an Illumina iSeq 100. The full study included 9 to 10 COVID-19 convalescent patients and several SARS-CoV-2-naive healthy vaccine recipients.

CDR1 and CDR2, per the germline V gene (reference sequence), are WNHNN and SYGVQD. The CDR3, from cysteine to phenylalanine, totals 13 residues. CDR3 DNA is the only sequence kept; it has 39 bases, read in frame from the first base. The V end loses 5 bases and the J end loses 4 bases, and a stretch of 9 bases separates them. Remarks on this clone: Its binding antigen is unknown. No quality values exist for individual bases; no much larger clone is one base distant.

The ViraFEST assay stimulated PBMC with viral peptide pools and then used TCR sequencing to identify antigen-specific CD4+ T cell clonotypes by expansion. After about 9 days of culture, CD4+ T cells were isolated with the EasySep CD4+ T cell isolation kit. Healthy vaccine recipients had no prior SARS-CoV-2 infection, confirmed by negative nucleocapsid antibodies before and after vaccination. Two million PBMC per well were cultured in IMDM with 5% human AB serum, 8.5 to 10 IU/ml IL-2 and gentamicin, plus 10 ug/ml peptides. On days 3 and 7, half of the culture medium was replaced with fresh IL-2-containing medium. Unless noted otherwise, every peptide stimulation condition was cultured in triplicate wells. Using Ficoll-Paque Plus gradient centrifugation, PBMC were separated from whole blood and then either used fresh or cryopreserved at -140C. The overlapping peptide pools covered the spike proteins of SARS-CoV-2 as well as those of the common cold coronaviruses HCoV-NL63, HCoV-OC43 and HCoV-229E. The QIAamp micro DNA kit was used to extract genomic DNA from the cultured CD4+ T cells.

General conclusions and limits of the study: The study was limited by a small number of convalescent patients and lacked early post-infection timepoints. Marked clonal contraction was observed in both infection-induced and vaccine-induced clones at late post-vaccination timepoints, consistent with waning T cell responses. In healthy vaccine recipients, vaccine-induced clones were almost all SARS-CoV-2 mono-reactive, with only 1 of 255 cross-reactive with common cold coronaviruses.

The protocol used for the library was the immunoSEQ multiplex PCR assay. DNA from the cultured and isolated CD4+ T cells underwent TCR beta CDR3 sequencing. In the authors' own workflow: Non-productive TCR sequences were removed and reads were trimmed to the CDR3 region, keeping CDR3s of at least 7 amino acids. The MANAFEST web app was used to pick out antigen-specific clonotypes by comparing their expansion in peptide wells with that in reference cultures. Positive clones required FDR<0.05 expansion versus reference and all other wells, odds ratio above 5, and frequency above 0.1% in two replicate wells. A clonotype was called cross-reactive if it was significantly expanded both in SARS-CoV-2 spike wells and in at least one common cold coronavirus spike condition. Levenshtein distance calculated with the stringdist R package was used to assess CDR3 similarity, and unrooted trees were constructed with ape in R 3.6.1. TCRdb provides this immuneACCESS table in a form limited to in-frame rearrangements. Some clones are lacking; in checked studies, under half of them reflect an unresolved V gene, and why the rest are absent is not known. The V and J calls and the clone size are those of that table, but D and trimming were determined from the DNA. This sample comprises around 41,000 clones, roughly 79% of them detected only once. 10% to 12% of the sample belongs to the ten largest clones.

The rearranged chain carries TRBV10-1 and TRBJ1-5; the D gene is perhaps TRBD1, on 6 matching bases. The material sequenced was CD4+ T cells from PBMCs cultured with SARS-CoV-2 spike peptides, taken before COVID-19 vaccination. Interpreted using the paper, the cell subset or site label stands for: SARS-CoV-2 spike overlapping peptide pool stimulation. The source of this sequence is a human donor who received a COVID-19 vaccine. The sequence in DNA is TGCGCCAGCAGTCTGGACAGTAATCAGCCCCAGCATTTT. Its amino acids are CASSLDSNQPQHF.